This T cell receptor (beta chain) was sequenced during a study of cytomegalovirus exposure and HLA in healthy donors. The wider study: Approximately 180 million T cells yielded more than 90 million unique TCR beta sequences, as an earlier analysis found.

There are 11 residues in the CDR3. V shed 8 bases and J shed 3 bases, with 8 bases lying between them. Germline-derived CDR1 and CDR2 are SNHLY and FYNNEI. PCR was performed using 60 Vbeta and 13 Jbeta primers. Only in-frame clones appear in the TCRdb table, and some are missing; sequencing was by immunoSEQ multiplex PCR. Of about 150,000 clones in the sample, around 79% were seen once. About this clone itself: The antigen is unknown.

Study-level results: Being indistinguishable, some V segments were excluded, TRBV6-2 and TRBV6-3 among them. Across donors, sequencing depth was assumed by presence/absence analyses to be roughly uniform. A further, later analysis showed that HLA-associated TCR beta chains (compared with equally common others) were more clonally expanded.

The chain couples TRBV2 to TRBJ2-7; D possibly corresponds to TRBD2 (5 bases). Material for sequencing was PBMCs. The receptor was derived from a man aged 18 to 30 in good health and CMV-seronegative. The CDR3: CASGGGYEQYF. CDR3 nucleotides: TGTGCCAGCGGAGGAGGCTACGAGCAGTACTTC.